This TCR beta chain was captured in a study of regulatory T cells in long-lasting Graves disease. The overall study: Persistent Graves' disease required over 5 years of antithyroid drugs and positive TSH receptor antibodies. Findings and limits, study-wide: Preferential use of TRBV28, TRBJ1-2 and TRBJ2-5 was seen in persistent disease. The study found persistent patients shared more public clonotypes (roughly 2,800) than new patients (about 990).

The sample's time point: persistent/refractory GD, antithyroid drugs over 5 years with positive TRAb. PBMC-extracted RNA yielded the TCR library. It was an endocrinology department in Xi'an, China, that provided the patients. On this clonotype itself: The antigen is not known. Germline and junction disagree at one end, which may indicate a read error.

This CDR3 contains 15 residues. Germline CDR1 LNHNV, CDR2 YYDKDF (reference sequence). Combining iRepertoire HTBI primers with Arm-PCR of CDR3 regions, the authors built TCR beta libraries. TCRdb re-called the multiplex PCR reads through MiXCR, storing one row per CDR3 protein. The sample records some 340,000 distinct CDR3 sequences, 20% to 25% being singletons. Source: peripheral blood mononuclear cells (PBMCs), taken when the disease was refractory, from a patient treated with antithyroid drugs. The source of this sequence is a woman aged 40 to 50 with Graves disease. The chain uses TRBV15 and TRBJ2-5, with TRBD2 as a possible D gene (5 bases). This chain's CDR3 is CATSRYLDSQETRYF. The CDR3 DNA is TGTGCCACCAGCAGGTACTTGGACTCCCAAGAGACCCGGTACTTC. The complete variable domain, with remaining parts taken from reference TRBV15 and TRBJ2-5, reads DAMVIQNPRYQVTQFGKPVTLSCSQTLNHNVMYWYQQKSSQAPKLLFHYYDKDFNNEADTPDNFQSRRPNTSFCFLDIRSPGLGDTAMYLCATSRYLDSQETRYFGPGTRLLVL.